This section outlines one T cell receptor beta chain sequence together with its context. Its target is not known. Trimming cost V 0 bases and J 4 bases; bases outside gene matches: 5. Looked up from germline, CDR1 is SGHKS and CDR2 is YYEKEE (reference sequence). The CDR3 length is 15 residues. Assay used: immunoSEQ multiplex PCR; TCRdb lists only in-frame clones, some missing. The sample contains tens of thousands of clones, approximately 84% of which appear only once. The data were taken from a study of T cells in localized non-small cell lung cancer. Study-wide results and caveats: Without multi-region sequencing, intratumor heterogeneity could not be excluded. Exceeding tumor, uninvolved adjacent lung had the highest T cell clonality.

V is TRBV5-5 and J is TRBJ2-7, with TRBD2 identical over 9 bases. The TCR originated in an older female donor with stage I lung adenocarcinoma. This sample comprised peripheral blood, obtained before any cancer treatment. For the CDR3, the DNA is TGTGCCAGCAGCTTGGAGCAGCGGGAGGTGTACGAGCAGTACTTC. It translates to CASSLEQREVYEQYF.